A single sample gave rise to the 5 T cell receptor beta chains below, sequenced in a study of T-cell reconstitution after alpha-beta-depleted transplantation in children. Preparing the TCRbeta library involved the use of unique molecular identifiers. MiXCR, run by TCRdb on the PCR reads, gives a single entry per CDR3 protein. The data hold more than 100,000 distinct CDR3 sequences, with more than 20% observed a single time. The material sequenced was PBMCs, mostly from graft donor cells, taken 180 days after TCRalphabeta/CD19-depleted stem cell transplant. The origin of the receptors is a male patient aged 2-15 years who had a stem cell transplant for chronic granulomatous disease, so the T cells may come from the graft donor.

This chain connects TRBV7-9 to TRBJ2-7; 8 positions match TRBD1. Germline V gene lookup returns CDR1 SEHNR and CDR2 FQNEAQ (reference sequence). The CDR3 runs 16 residues. The trim removed 6 bases at V and 4 bases at J, leaving 14 bases unmatched. CDR3 coding DNA: TGTGCCAGCAGGGACAGGGCATCGCTGGCTGTGTACGAGCAGTACTTC. Its protein product is CASRDRASLAVYEQYF.

This clonotype has a handful of counts. CDR3 sequence: CASSTSRVNNEQFF. CDR3 bases: TGTGCCAGCAGCACGAGCAGGGTCAACAATGAGCAGTTCTTC. This chain uses TRBV7-2 with TRBJ2-1; maybe TRBD1 (5 bases). V dropped 5 bases and J dropped 5 bases, with 13 bases sitting between them. The germline V gene has CDR1 SGHTA and CDR2 FQGNSA. The CDR3 sequence is 14 residues long.

The chain is built from TRBV4-1 and TRBJ2-5, with D uncertain. V lost 1 base and J 5 bases, leaving 11 bases between the germline ends. CDR1 is MGHRA, CDR2 YSYEKL, per germline. The CDR3 consists of 14 residues. CDR3 sequence: CASSQVVTGETQYF. DNA of the CDR3: TGCGCCAGCAGCCAAGTCGTTACCGGGGAGACCCAGTACTTC.

The table lists this clonotype with many counts. V is TRBV28 and J is TRBJ1-2; perhaps TRBD1 as D (6 bases). Germline V gene lookup returns CDR1 MDHEN and CDR2 SYDVKM. Trimming took 10 bases from V and 6 from J, leaving 21 bases between them. CDR3 length: 14 residues. The CDR3 DNA sequence: TGTGCCACCCCAGATGGGGGCACCCTCCATGGCTACACCTTC. Amino acids: CATPDGGTLHGYTF.

This clonotype was seen a handful of times. The V gene is TRBV30, the J gene TRBJ1-4; 7 nucleotides line up with TRBD1. This CDR3 has 14 residues. With 0 bases clipped from V and 8 bases from J, the junction kept 6 bases outside the gene matches. Germline V CDR1 and CDR2: GTSNPN, SVGIG (reference sequence). Here the CDR3 reads CAWSVGGGEEKLFF. CDR3 nucleotide sequence: TGTGCCTGGAGTGTCGGAGGGGGCGAGGAAAAACTGTTTTTT.